Listed here are 13 T cell receptor beta chains from one sample, sequenced in a study of blood T cell repertoires in COVID-19. TCRdb keeps only in-frame clones here, not all; method: immunoSEQ multiplex PCR. Among around 210,000 clones listed, over 75% were seen once. The sequenced sample was peripheral blood. Receptors were obtained from a man in his forties or fifties with COVID-19, enrolled during active disease.

This clone was seen only once. In DNA, the CDR3 is TGTGCCTGGAGTGTAAAGGGAGGGGGCACTGAAGCTTTCTTT. It specifies CAWSVKGGGTEAFF. The rearrangement links TRBV30 to TRBJ1-1, with a weak D call TRBD1 (6 bases). This CDR3 is 14 amino acids long. Looked up from germline, CDR1 is GTSNPN and CDR2 is SVGIG (reference sequence). V shed 0 bases and J shed 4 bases, with 12 bases lying between them.

V usage is TRBV18 and J usage is TRBJ1-6; no clear D. CDR1 is KGHSH, CDR2 LQKENI, per germline. The V end lost 3 bases, the J end lost 7 bases, and 7 bases lay between the germline ends. There are 13 residues in the CDR3. The chain's CDR3 is CASSPAINSPLHF. The DNA of the CDR3 is TGTGCCAGCTCACCGGCAATCAATTCACCCCTCCACTTT.

This chain connects TRBV27 to TRBJ1-4; 7 bases are shared with TRBD1. The CDR3 has 15 residues. With 3 bases clipped from V and 7 bases from J, the junction kept 8 bases outside the gene matches. CDR1 and CDR2 from the germline V gene are MNHEY and SMNVEV (reference sequence). DNA of the CDR3: TGTGCCAGCAGTTTTTCGACAGGGCTTAGTGAAAAACTGTTTTTT. The encoded protein is CASSFSTGLSEKLFF.

The chain combines TRBV6-6 with TRBJ2-1; 8 nucleotides match TRBD2. V lost 8 bases, J lost 5 bases, and 5 bases stayed unmatched. This CDR3 is built from 13 residues. CDR1 is MNHNY and CDR2 is SVGAGI in the germline V gene (reference sequence). Here the CDR3 reads CASRGLADNEQFF. In nucleotides, the CDR3 is TGTGCCAGCCGCGGACTAGCTGACAATGAGCAGTTCTTC.

This chain connects TRBV3-1 (or the pseudogene TRBV3-2) to TRBJ1-1, with a tentative D call TRBD1 (5 bases). Trimming cost V 4 bases and J 1 base, with 13 bases left between them. Germline values: CDR1 LGHDT, CDR2 YNNKEL (reference sequence). The CDR3 has 15 amino acids. The CDR3 reads CASSLGGAANTEAFF. CDR3 bases: TGTGCCAGCAGCCTAGGCGGGGCTGCGAACACTGAAGCTTTCTTT.

V is TRBV11-2 and J is TRBJ1-1; D is unclear. Germline V gene data show CDR1 as SGHAT and CDR2 as FQNNGV. Trimming pared 5 bases from V and 6 bases from J, leaving 16 bases between. The CDR3 runs 14 residues. CDR3 in amino acids: CASSPRYQSAEAFF. The CDR3, as DNA: TGTGCCAGCAGCCCGCGGTACCAGAGTGCTGAAGCTTTCTTT.

V is TRBV7-2 and J is TRBJ2-5; 7 positions match TRBD1. This CDR3 is built from 18 residues. The V gene end was trimmed by 1 base and the J gene end by 4 bases; junction bases not matched to a gene: 15. CDR1 and CDR2 from the germline V gene are SGHTA and FQGNSA. CDR3 DNA: TGTGCCAGCAGCTTAGTGGACAGGACGTGGCAAAGGGGAGAGACCCAGTACTTC. Protein: CASSLVDRTWQRGETQYF.

The chain is built from TRBV27 and TRBJ2-2; TRBD1 is a possible D gene (6 bases). The CDR3 totals 16 residues. Germline loops: CDR1 MNHEY, CDR2 SMNVEV (reference sequence). V shed 3 bases and J shed 7 bases, with 18 bases lying between them. The CDR3 reads CASSFGKGGRSGELFF. The CDR3 DNA follows: TGTGCCAGCAGTTTTGGCAAAGGGGGTCGAAGCGGGGAGCTGTTTTTT.

This chain uses TRBV7-2 with TRBJ2-7; a weak D match, TRBD1 (6 bases). V was cut by 0 bases and J by 6 bases, with 12 bases left in between. The CDR3 extends over 14 amino acids. The germline CDR1 and CDR2 sequences are SGHTA and FQGNSA. CDR3 loop: CASSLAVRGGEQYF. The CDR3 nucleotides read TGTGCCAGCAGCTTAGCGGTCAGGGGTGGCGAGCAGTACTTC. The full variable domain, its missing parts supplied by reference TRBV7-2 and TRBJ2-7, is GAGVSQSPSNKVTEKGKDVELRCDPISGHTALYWYRQSLGQGLEFLIYFQGNSAPDKSGLPSDRFSAERTGGSVSTLTIQRTQQEDSAVYLCASSLAVRGGEQYFGPGTRLTVT.

There are a few counts of this clone. At one end the junction does not follow the germline gene, possibly because of a read error. J is TRBJ2-2 and V is TRBV7-7, with D perhaps matching TRBD1 (7 bases). This CDR3 is 16 amino acids long. Germline CDR1 is SSHAT and CDR2 is FNYEAQ (reference sequence). The CDR3 bases are TGTGCTAGCAGCCCAGGGGGGAGCGTCTCCACCGGGGAGCTGTTTTTT. Its translation is CASSPGGSVSTGELFF.

Written as DNA, the CDR3 is TGTGCCAGCAGCCCCGAAGGGACTAGCGAGCTCAATGAGCAGTTCTTC. Its translation is CASSPEGTSELNEQFF. V gene TRBV5-4 combines with J gene TRBJ2-1; 10 nucleotides line up with TRBD2. Per the germline V gene, CDR1 is SGHNT and CDR2 is YYREEE (reference sequence). The CDR3 is made up of 16 amino acids. J lost 6 bases, V lost 4 bases, and 10 bases had no gene match.

This clone appeared a few times. V is TRBV19 and J is TRBJ2-1, with D maybe TRBD2 (6 bases). Germline V gene data show CDR1 as LNHDA and CDR2 as SQIVND (reference sequence). With 0 bases removed from V and 7 bases from J, the gap between germline ends came to 16 bases. The CDR3 sequence is 16 residues long. This CDR3 is CASSIDQAGRRNEQFF. The CDR3 DNA is TGTGCCAGTAGTATAGATCAAGCAGGGAGGAGAAATGAGCAGTTCTTC.

The chain has TRBV30 and TRBJ1-2; TRBD1 aligns across 9 bases. The CDR3 contains 11 residues. Germline V CDR1 and CDR2: GTSNPN, SVGIG (reference sequence). Germline trimming cut 7 bases from V and 4 bases from J; bases unmatched to any gene: 1. The CDR3 protein is CASQGAYGYTF. CDR3 nucleotides: TGTGCCTCACAGGGGGCCTATGGCTACACCTTC. Full variable domain (outside the CDR3, taken from reference TRBV30 and TRBJ1-2): SQTIHQWPATLVQPVGSPLSLECTVEGTSNPNLYWYRQAAGRGLQLLFYSVGIGQISSEVPQNLSASRPQDRQFILSSKKLLLSDSGFYLCASQGAYGYTFGSGTRLTVV.